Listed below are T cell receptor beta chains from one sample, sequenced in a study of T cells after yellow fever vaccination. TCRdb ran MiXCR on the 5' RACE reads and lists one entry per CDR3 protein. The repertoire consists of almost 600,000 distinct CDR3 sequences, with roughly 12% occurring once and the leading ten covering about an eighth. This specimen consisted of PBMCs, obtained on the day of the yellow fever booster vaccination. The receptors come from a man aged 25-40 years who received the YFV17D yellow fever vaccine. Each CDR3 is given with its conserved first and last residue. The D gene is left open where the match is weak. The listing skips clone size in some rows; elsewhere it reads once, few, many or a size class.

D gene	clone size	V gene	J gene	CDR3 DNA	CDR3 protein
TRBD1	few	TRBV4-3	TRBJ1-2	TGCGCCAGCAGCCAAGAAGGGACAGGACATGGCTACACCTTC	CASSQEGTGHGYTF
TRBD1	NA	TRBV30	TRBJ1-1	TGTGCCTGGAGGCTTGGGACAGCAATGGGCACTGAAGCTTTCTTT	CAWRLGTAMGTEAFF
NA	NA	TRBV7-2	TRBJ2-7	TGTGCCAGCAGCCCATCACAGGGATCCGTCGAGCAGTACTTC	CASSPSQGSVEQYF
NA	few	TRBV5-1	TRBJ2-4	TGCGCCAGCAGCTTAGGGAGCGACAGCAAAAACATTCAGTACTTC	CASSLGSDSKNIQYF
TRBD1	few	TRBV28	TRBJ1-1	TGTGCCAGCAGTCTTCCCCCAGGGGGGGCCACTGAAGCTTTCTTT	CASSLPPGGATEAFF
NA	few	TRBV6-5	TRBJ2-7	TGTGCCAGCAGTTACCGGTGGCAGACCTCCTACGAGCAGTACTTC	CASSYRWQTSYEQYF
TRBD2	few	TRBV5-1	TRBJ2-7	TGCGCCAGCAGCCACAAATCCAGCGGGAGTGTCTCCTACGAGCAGTACTTC	CASSHKSSGSVSYEQYF
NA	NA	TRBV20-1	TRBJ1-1	TGCAGTGCTAGAGACAGCATGAACACTGAAGCTTTCTTT	CSARDSMNTEAFF
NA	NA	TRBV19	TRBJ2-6	TGTGCCAGTAAGGCAGGTTCCTCTGGGGCCAACGTCCTGACTTTC	CASKAGSSGANVLTF
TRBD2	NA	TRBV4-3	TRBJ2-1	TGCGCCAGCAGCCAATTGTCTAGCGGGCCGCACTACAATGAGCAGTTCTTC	CASSQLSSGPHYNEQFF
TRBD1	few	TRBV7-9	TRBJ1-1	TGTGCCAGCAGCTTAGATGGGACAGGGGTGTCTGAAGCTTTCTTT	CASSLDGTGVSEAFF
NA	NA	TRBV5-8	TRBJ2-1	TGTGCCAGCAGCCCAAGGGTAGGGTTAGGGAATGAGCAGTTCTTC	CASSPRVGLGNEQFF
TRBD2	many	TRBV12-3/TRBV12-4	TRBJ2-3	TGTGCCAGCAGTTCTAGCGGGAGAACTACAGATACGCAGTATTTT	CASSSSGRTTDTQYF
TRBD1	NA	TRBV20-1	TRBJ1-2	TGCAGTGCTACCCGGGACAGCGCTAACTATGGCTACACCTTC	CSATRDSANYGYTF
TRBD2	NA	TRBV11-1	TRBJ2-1	TGTGCCAGCAGCTCCCGGGGGACTAGCGGGGGGGGAGTGTTCAATGAGCAGTTCTTC	CASSSRGTSGGGVFNEQFF
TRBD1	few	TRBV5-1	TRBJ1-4	TGCGCCAGCAGAACCGGGACAGCTAATGAAAAACTGTTTTTT	CASRTGTANEKLFF
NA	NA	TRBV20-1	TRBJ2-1	TGCAGTGCAAAAGGGGGGGCCAATGAGCAGTTCTTC	CSAKGGANEQFF
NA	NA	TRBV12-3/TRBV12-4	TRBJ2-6	TGTGCCAGCAGCCACGGTGACTCTGGGGCCAACGTCCTGACTTTC	CASSHGDSGANVLTF
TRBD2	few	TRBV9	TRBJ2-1	TGTGCCAGCAGCGTAGCGGCGGGAGAGGCCTACAATGAGCAGTTCTTC	CASSVAAGEAYNEQFF
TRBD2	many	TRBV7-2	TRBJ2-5	TGTGCCAGCAGCCCCAGACTAGCGGGACTGAGGGAGACCCAGTACTTC	CASSPRLAGLRETQYF
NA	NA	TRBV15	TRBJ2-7	TGTGCCACCAGCCGGCCCCGGGAGCTTCACGAGCAGTACTTC	CATSRPRELHEQYF
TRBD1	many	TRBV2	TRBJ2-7	TGTGCCAGCGCAAAGGGACAGTATTCCTACGAGCAGTACTTC	CASAKGQYSYEQYF
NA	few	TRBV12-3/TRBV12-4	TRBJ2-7	TGTGCCAGCCGGGGCAGGGATAGCTACGAGCAGTACTTC	CASRGRDSYEQYF
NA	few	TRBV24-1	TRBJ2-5	TGTGCCACCAGTCCGGGGGCCGAAGAGACCCAGTACTTC	CATSPGAEETQYF
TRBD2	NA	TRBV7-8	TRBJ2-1	TGTGCCAGCAGGTTTAGCGGGAGTGGCGATGAGCAGTTCTTC	CASRFSGSGDEQFF
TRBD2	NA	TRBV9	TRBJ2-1	TGTGCCAGCAGCGTCGTGGGGGGGGAAAAAAATGAGCAGTTCTTC	CASSVVGGEKNEQFF
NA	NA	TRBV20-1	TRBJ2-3	TGCAGTGCCTTAAGGGAGAACACGCAGTATTTT	CSALRENTQYF
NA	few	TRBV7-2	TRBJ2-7	TGTGCCAGCAGCTCTTCCCTTGGGGAGCAGTACTTC	CASSSSLGEQYF
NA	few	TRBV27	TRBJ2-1	TGTGCCAGCAGTTCGAGGGTGGAATTAGACAATGAGCAGTTCTTC	CASSSRVELDNEQFF
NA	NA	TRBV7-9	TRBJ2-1	TGTGCCAGCAGCTTGACTACTGGGAGTGGCAATGAGCAGTTCTTC	CASSLTTGSGNEQFF
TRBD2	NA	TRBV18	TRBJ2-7	TGTGCCAGCTCACCAAGTGTGGCGGGAGAGGGGGAGCAGTACTTC	CASSPSVAGEGEQYF
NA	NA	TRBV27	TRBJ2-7	TGTGCCAGCAGTTTTCTTGGGGAGCTAGGATACGAGCAGTACTTC	CASSFLGELGYEQYF
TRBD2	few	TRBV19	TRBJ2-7	TGTGCCAGTAGTGTTCGAGCGGGACTTTTGTACGAGCAGTACTTC	CASSVRAGLLYEQYF
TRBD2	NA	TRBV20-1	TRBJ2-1	TGCAGTGCTAATAGCGGGAGGGGGGTCTTTGAGCAGTTCTTC	CSANSGRGVFEQFF
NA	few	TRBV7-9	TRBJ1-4	TGTGCCAGCAGCCCCGCGGGGAGGGATACAACTAATGAAAAACTGTTTTTT	CASSPAGRDTTNEKLFF
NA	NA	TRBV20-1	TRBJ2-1	TGCAGTGCGCAAAAGGGTGGGGGCAAAGGTGAGCAGTTCTTC	CSAQKGGGKGEQFF
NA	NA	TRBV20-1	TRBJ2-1	TGCAGTGCTAGGCGAGTGGGGTACAATGAGCAGTTCTTC	CSARRVGYNEQFF
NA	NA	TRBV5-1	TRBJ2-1	TGCGCCAGCAGCTTGGTGGGACCATCCTACAATGAGCAGTTCTTC	CASSLVGPSYNEQFF
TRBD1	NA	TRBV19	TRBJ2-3	TGTACCAGTAGTCAACTGGGACAGTTTAGCACAGATACGCAGTATTTT	CTSSQLGQFSTDTQYF
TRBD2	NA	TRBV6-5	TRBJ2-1	TGTGCCAGCAGTTACGGAGCGGGACCACCCTACAATGAGCAGTTCTTC	CASSYGAGPPYNEQFF
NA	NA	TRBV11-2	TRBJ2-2	TGTGCCAGCAGCTTGGGACCCTTAGGGAGGATAAACACCGGGGAGCTGTTTTTT	CASSLGPLGRINTGELFF
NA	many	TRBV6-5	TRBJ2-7	TGTGCCAGCAGAAGCAGGGTGAGCTCCTACGAGCAGTACTTC	CASRSRVSSYEQYF
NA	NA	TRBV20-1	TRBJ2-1	TGCAGTGCTAGGAATAGCGCTGAGCAGTTCTTC	CSARNSAEQFF
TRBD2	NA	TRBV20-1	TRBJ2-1	TGCAGTGCTAGGTCGGGACTAGGAAGTATTGAGCAGTTCTTC	CSARSGLGSIEQFF
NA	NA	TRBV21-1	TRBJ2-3	TGTGCCAGCAGCCCCCCCCCTAGCGTGTCAGCAGATACGCAGTATTTT	CASSPPPSVSADTQYF
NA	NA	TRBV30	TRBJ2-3	TGTGCCTGGGGCTCTCTGGGAGATACGCAGTATTTT	CAWGSLGDTQYF
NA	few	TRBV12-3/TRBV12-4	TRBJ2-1	TGTGCCAGCAGTTCTTATTGGGATGAGCAGTTCTTC	CASSSYWDEQFF
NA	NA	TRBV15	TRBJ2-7	TGTGCCACCAGCAAGGACTCCTACGAGCAGTACTTC	CATSKDSYEQYF
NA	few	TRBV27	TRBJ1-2	TGTGCCAGCAGGGGCCCGGGGTCTGGTGGCTACACCTTC	CASRGPGSGGYTF